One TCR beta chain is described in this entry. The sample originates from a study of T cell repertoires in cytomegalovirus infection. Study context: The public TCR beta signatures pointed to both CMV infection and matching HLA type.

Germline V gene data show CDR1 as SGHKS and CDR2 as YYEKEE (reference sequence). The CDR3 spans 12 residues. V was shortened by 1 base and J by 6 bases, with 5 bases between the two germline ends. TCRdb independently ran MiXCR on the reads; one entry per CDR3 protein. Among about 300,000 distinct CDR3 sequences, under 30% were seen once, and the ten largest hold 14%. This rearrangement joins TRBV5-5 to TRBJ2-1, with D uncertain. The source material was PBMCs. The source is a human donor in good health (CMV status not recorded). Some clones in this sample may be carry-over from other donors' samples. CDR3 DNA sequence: TGTGCCAGCAGCTTGACGTTCAATGAGCAGTTCTTC. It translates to CASSLTFNEQFF. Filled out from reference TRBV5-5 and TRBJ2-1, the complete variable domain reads DAGVTQSPTHLIKTRGQQVTLRCSPISGHKSVSWYQQVLGQGPQFIFQYYEKEERGRGNFPDRFSARQFPNYSSELNVNALLLGDSALYLCASSLTFNEQFFGPGTRLTVL.